This T cell receptor beta chain stems from a study of shared clonotypes between healthy human individuals. Study-wide context: The people who gave samples were two women and a few men aged 18 to 49.

A note on this clone: Its cognate antigen is unknown.

This table comes from immunoSEQ multiplex PCR, and its TCRdb copy is limited to in-frame clones, with some not included. The table records approximately 810,000 clones, almost 95% of them present only once. It was CD45RO-negative cells, positively selected for CCR7, that made up naive CD8 cells, with terminally differentiated effector memory CD45RA+ cells excluded. Notes on the study in general: Enrolling few donors narrowed the genetic and exposure-history diversity that was represented.

Germline assignment: CDR1 WNHNN and CDR2 SYGVQD (reference sequence). The CDR3 has 15 amino acids. The ends were cut back, 2 bases at V and 4 bases at J, with 14 bases in the middle. The receptor was isolated from a man aged 25-45 years in good health. The chain carries TRBV10-1 and TRBJ1-2; D is unclear. Sequenced sample: naive CD8+ T cells sorted from blood. The CDR3 protein is CASSENRLGFYGYTF. CDR3 coding DNA: TGCGCCAGCAGTGAGAATCGATTAGGGTTCTATGGCTACACCTTC.